Each of the 30 T cell receptor beta chains below was sequenced from the same sample in a study of CD8+CD57+ T cells in acquired aplastic anemia. Investigators profiled TCR beta VDJ and CDR3 from genomic DNA template. TCRdb used MiXCR to reprocess the reads, holding one entry per CDR3 protein. Among hundreds of thousands of distinct CDR3 sequences listed, 65% to 75% were seen once. Material: sorted CD4+, CD8+, or CD8+CD57+ T cells (not recorded which) from PBMCs. These receptors came from a human donor in good health, serving as a control.

The rearrangement links TRBV5-1 to TRBJ2-5; 7 bases line up with TRBD1. V lost 3 bases to trimming and J lost 5 bases; unmatched junction nucleotides: 13. CDR1 and CDR2 (germline): SGHRS, YFSETQ. This CDR3 has 16 residues. The CDR3 protein is CASSSFEGAGIETQYF. DNA of the CDR3: TGCGCCAGCAGCTCCTTCGAGGGGGCGGGCATCGAGACCCAGTACTTC.

This clonotype showed up many times. The V call is TRBV19, the J call TRBJ1-3, with D hard to call. The CDR3 extends over 14 amino acids. Germline values: CDR1 LNHDA, CDR2 SQIVND (reference sequence). V was trimmed by 7 bases and J by 0 bases, leaving 10 bases between them. CDR3 nucleotides: TGTGCCAGTACAATCGGCCCCTCTGGAAACACCATATATTTT. This sequence encodes CASTIGPSGNTIYF.

A note on this clonotype: This could be a read error, since a much larger clone is one nucleotide away. The chain combines TRBV3-1 with TRBJ2-7; TRBD2 matches at 8 bases. V was pared by 1 base and J by 7 bases, with 12 bases of the junction left unmatched. The CDR3 loop spans 16 amino acids. The germline V gene encodes CDR1 LGHDT and CDR2 YNNKEL (reference sequence). In nucleotides, the CDR3 is TGTGCCAGCAGCCAAGGGTGGGGAGCGGGGGAAGGGGAGCAGTACTTC. This encodes CASSQGWGAGEGEQYF.

On this clonotype: The conserved closing phenylalanine or tryptophan is absent in this CDR3, likely reflecting a read error. The chain has TRBV15 and TRBJ2-3, with 7 bases identical to TRBD2. V was clipped by 1 base and J by 4 bases; unmatched bases: 5. This CDR3 comprises 15 residues. Germline CDR1 LNHNV, CDR2 YYDKDF (reference sequence). The CDR3 reads CATSRGAGESDTQYV. For the CDR3, the DNA is TGTGCCACCAGCAGAGGGGCGGGGGAGTCAGATACGCAGTATGTG.

J is TRBJ2-1 and V is TRBV7-4; D uncertain. Germline loops: CDR1 SGHVT, CDR2 SQSDAQ. Trimming took off 1 base at V and 6 bases at J, with 10 bases between the two ends. CDR3 length: 14 residues. In DNA form, the CDR3 reads TGTGCCAGCAGCTTAGGGGCACAGTGCAATGAGCAGTTCTTC. Translating it yields CASSLGAQCNEQFF.

Note on this clonotype: Its ends do not fully match the called genes, so a read error is possible. The chain uses TRBV7-9 and TRBJ2-5; TRBD2 might be the D (5 bases). Per the germline V gene, CDR1 is SEHNR and CDR2 is FQNEAQ (reference sequence). The CDR3 length is 13 residues. In DNA form, the CDR3 reads TGTGCCAGCAGCCTAGCCCACACGGAGAACGATTTCTTT. Protein product: CASSLAHTENDFF.

This sequence joins TRBV12-5 and TRBJ2-5, with unresolved D. This CDR3 spans 12 amino acids. Germline V gene data show CDR1 as LGHNT and CDR2 as FRNRAP. Trimming left V 3 bases short and J 5 bases short, with 7 bases between. CDR3 sequence: CASGLDPETQYF. DNA for the CDR3: TGTGCTAGTGGTTTAGATCCGGAGACCCAGTACTTC. Variable domain in full (rest from reference TRBV12-5 and TRBJ2-5): DARVTQTPRHKVTEMGQEVTMRCQPILGHNTVFWYRQTMMQGLELLAYFRNRAPLDDSGMPKDRFSAEMPDATLATLKIQPSEPRDSAVYFCASGLDPETQYFGPGTRLLVL.

This clonotype was seen only a few times. CDR3 amino acids: CASSRIGTEQYF. The CDR3 DNA sequence: TGTGCCAGTAGTAGGATTGGGACCGAGCAGTACTTC. The V gene is TRBV19, the J gene TRBJ2-7; either TRBD1 or TRBD2 may fit D (5 bases each). V was pared by 4 bases and J by 6 bases, with 10 bases between. Germline CDR1 LNHDA, CDR2 SQIVND (reference sequence). The CDR3 totals 12 residues.

The V call is TRBV5-4, the J call TRBJ1-5; D is possibly TRBD1 (6 bases). CDR1 and CDR2 from the germline V gene are SGHNT and YYREEE (reference sequence). CDR3 length: 13 residues. Trimming left V 0 bases short and J 14 bases short, with 15 bases between. The CDR3 bases are TGTGCCAGCAGCTTGGGCAGGGGTGGCTACGAGCATTTT. Protein: CASSLGRGGYEHF.

This clonotype has a count of ten or more. The chain joins TRBV5-1 to TRBJ2-1, with TRBD2 matching over 12 bases. Germline CDR1 SGHRS, CDR2 YFSETQ. The CDR3 contains 17 residues. The V segment lost 4 bases and the J segment 4 bases; nucleotides outside the gene matches: 9. The CDR3 region has the DNA TGCGCCAGCAGCCCCCAGATACTAGCGGGGGGATACAATGAGCAGTTCTTC. Translated: CASSPQILAGGYNEQFF.

On this clonotype itself: A much larger clone is a single base away; this may be a read error. The J gene is TRBJ2-5, the V gene TRBV9, with TRBD2 matching over 9 bases. The CDR3 spans 15 residues. Trimming at V came to 6 bases and at J to 4 bases, leaving 10 bases not matched to a gene. Germline loops: CDR1 SGDLS, CDR2 YYNGEE. CDR3 in DNA: TGTGCCAGCACGAAAGCGGGGGGCCTCGGAGAGACCCAGTACTTC. This translates into CASTKAGGLGETQYF.

About this clonotype: The junction does not match germline at one end; this may be a read error. The rearrangement uses TRBV9 and TRBJ2-6; D assignment may be TRBD1 or TRBD2 (5 bases each). The germline CDR1 and CDR2 sequences are SGDLS and YYNGEE. CDR3 length equals 15 residues. The CDR3 nucleotides are TGCGCCAGCAGCGGCACAGGCCAGGGGGCCAACGTCCTGACTTTC. It translates to CASSGTGQGANVLTF.

This clonotype was recorded once. The V and J genes are TRBV7-8 and TRBJ1-2; D is uncertain. The CDR3 runs 17 residues. With 5 bases removed from V and 3 bases from J, the gap between germline ends came to 22 bases. Germline values: CDR1 SGHVS, CDR2 FQNEAQ. In nucleotides, the CDR3 is TGTGCCAGCAGCATTTCGAGAGTCCGGGCTGCCCACTATGGCTACACCTTC. Amino acid sequence: CASSISRVRAAHYGYTF.

In the case of this clonotype: It may be a read error: a sequence one base away is much more abundant. The chain joins TRBV4-2 to TRBJ2-5; D gene unclear. The V and J ends lost 7 bases and 4 bases respectively, with 19 bases between them. Germline values: CDR1 LGHNA, CDR2 YNFKEQ. CDR3 length: 15 residues. CDR3 in DNA: TGTGCCAGCACACTCAACGACCTCGTGAGAGAGACCCAGTACTTC. Amino acid sequence: CASTLNDLVRETQYF.

Turning to this clonotype: In this CDR3 the conserved last residue, phenylalanine or tryptophan, is missing, so a read error is likely. The DNA is left out, because the CDR3 cannot be placed on it with certainty; the CDR3 is given as TCRdb lists it. The chain has TRBV7-2 and TRBJ2-1; TRBD2 was called by the table and not checked on the DNA. The CDR3 spans 13 amino acids, including both terminal residues. Germline V CDR1 and CDR2: SGHTA, FQGNSA. The CDR3 protein is CASSKGLAAQETQ.

This sequence joins TRBV11-2 and TRBJ2-7, with a tentative D call TRBD2 (7 bases). Germline V gives CDR1 SGHAT, CDR2 FQNNGV. The V gene lost 5 bases and the J gene lost 8 bases, with 22 bases spanning the gap. The CDR3 spans 15 residues. CDR3: CASSQTRGGEYQQYF. The CDR3 coding sequence is TGTGCCAGCAGCCAGACTAGGGGGGGGGAATACCAGCAGTACTTC.

This clonotype was detected ten times or more. This rearrangement joins TRBV19 to TRBJ2-2, with 7 bases that match TRBD2. The ends lost 3 bases at V and 5 bases at J; junction bases unmatched: 6. This CDR3 contains 15 residues. Per the germline V gene, CDR1 is LNHDA and CDR2 is SQIVND (reference sequence). The CDR3 reads CASSMATSSTGELFF. CDR3 bases: TGTGCCAGTAGTATGGCGACTAGCTCGACCGGGGAGCTGTTTTTT. Based on the CDR3 plus reference TRBV19 and TRBJ2-2, the full variable domain is DGGITQSPKYLFRKEGQNVTLSCEQNLNHDAMYWYRQDPGQGLRLIYYSQIVNDFQKGDIAEGYSVSREKKESFPLTVTSAQKNPTAFYLCASSMATSSTGELFFGEGSRLTVL.

The chain couples TRBV7-6 to TRBJ2-7; weak D call: TRBD2 (6 bases). Trimming left V 5 bases short and J 13 bases short, with 27 bases between. The CDR3 sequence is 15 residues long. In germline, CDR1 is SGHVS, CDR2 FNYEAQ. CDR3 region: CASSASPDGGPMAYF. DNA of the CDR3: TGTGCCAGCAGCGCAAGTCCCGACGGAGGGCCTATGGCTTACTTC.

The chain employs TRBV4-2 and TRBJ2-3, with D possibly TRBD1 on 5 matching bases. CDR1 and CDR2 from the germline V gene are LGHNA and YNFKEQ. V gave up 4 bases and J gave up 1 base, with 9 bases separating them. There are 14 residues in the CDR3. CDR3 nucleotides: TGTGCCAGCAGCCGACAGTCTGGCACAGATACGCAGTATTTT. This sequence encodes CASSRQSGTDTQYF.

Worth noting for this clonotype: The CDR3 does not close with the conserved phenylalanine or tryptophan, likely indicating a read error. The DNA is omitted, as the CDR3 cannot be located on it reliably, and the CDR3 follows TCRdb's listing. This rearrangement joins TRBV7-4 to TRBJ1-2; the table's D call of TRBD1 was not tested on the DNA. Germline-derived CDR1 and CDR2 are SGHVT and SQSDAQ. The CDR3 length is 12 residues, termini included. CDR3 sequence reads: CASSGTGSGNTS.

The chain is built from TRBV12-3 or TRBV12-4 and TRBJ2-5; D is ambiguous. The V end lost 8 bases, the J end lost 2 bases, and 6 bases lay between the germline ends. The CDR3 consists of 11 residues. The CDR3 here is CASGPQETQYF. Written as DNA, the CDR3 is TGTGCCAGCGGTCCTCAAGAGACCCAGTACTTC.

This clonotype has just one count. The chain couples TRBV6-5 to TRBJ1-1, with 9 bases matching TRBD1. Germline values: CDR1 MNHEY, CDR2 SVGAGI. V gave up 2 bases and J gave up 7 bases; unmatched junction bases: 8. This CDR3 contains 15 residues. Here the CDR3 reads CASSYEWGQGNEAFF. Here the CDR3 DNA reads TGTGCCAGCAGTTACGAATGGGGACAGGGTAATGAAGCTTTCTTT.

In its sample, this clonotype was seen a few times. CDR3 protein: CASSLQFADTQYF. The CDR3 bases are TGTGCCAGCAGCTTACAGTTCGCAGATACGCAGTATTTT. The chain employs TRBV7-2 and TRBJ2-3; the D is unclear. Trimming pared 2 bases from V and 4 bases from J, leaving 7 bases between. CDR1 SGHTA and CDR2 FQGNSA come from the germline V gene. There are 13 residues in the CDR3.

The chain has TRBV3-1 and TRBJ2-1; tentative D call: TRBD2 (7 bases). The CDR3 extends over 17 amino acids. CDR1 LGHDT and CDR2 YNNKEL come from the germline V gene (reference sequence). Trimming shortened V by 1 base and J by 4 bases, and 17 bases separated the two germline ends. As DNA, the CDR3 is TGTGCCAGCAGCCAAGGAGTCATGGGGGGGCAGTACAATGAGCAGTTCTTC. Amino acids: CASSQGVMGGQYNEQFF.

This clonotype was found once. The junction departs from the called germline gene at one end, perhaps through a read error. V and J are TRBV7-2 and TRBJ1-2; 7 nucleotides agree with TRBD1. Germline V gene sequence: CDR1 SGHTA, CDR2 FQGNSA. CDR3 length equals 14 residues. The CDR3 DNA is TGTGCCAGCAGCTCTTCCGGGTTACTGGGGACAGATACGTTC. Its translation is CASSSSGLLGTDTF.

With respect to this clonotype: A read error may be the cause here, since a much bigger clone is one base away. The rearrangement uses TRBV6-1 and TRBJ1-2; D is perhaps TRBD1 (5 bases). The germline V gene encodes CDR1 MNHNS and CDR2 SASEGT. Trimming cost V 5 bases and J 10 bases, with 17 bases left between them. The CDR3 consists of 13 residues. CDR3 coding DNA: TGTGCCAGCAGTTACAGGCCATGGAGCCTCTACACCTTC. This gives the protein CASSYRPWSLYTF.

The chain links TRBV7-2 to TRBJ2-1; a weak D match, TRBD2 (6 bases). The CDR3 consists of 15 residues. The germline gives CDR1 SGHTA, CDR2 FQGNSA. V lost 5 bases and J 7 bases, leaving 18 bases between the germline ends. The CDR3 DNA is TGTGCCAGCAGCGAGGCGTTTCGGGGGAGGAATGAGCAGTTCTTC. It codes for CASSEAFRGRNEQFF.

V and J are TRBV7-2 and TRBJ1-1; D unresolved. V dropped 3 bases and J dropped 10 bases, with 18 bases sitting between them. Germline lookup yields CDR1 SGHTA and CDR2 FQGNSA. CDR3 length: 14 residues. The CDR3 sequence: CASSLGRAYAVAFF. CDR3 in DNA: TGTGCCAGCAGCTTGGGGAGGGCTTACGCTGTAGCTTTCTTT.

The J gene is TRBJ2-7, the V gene TRBV7-7, with 10 positions matching TRBD1. Germline CDR1 and CDR2: SSHAT and FNYEAQ (reference sequence). The CDR3 length is 14 residues. V lost 4 bases and J lost 6; bases outside the gene matches: 6. The DNA for the CDR3 is TGTGCCAGCAGCTCCGGGACAGGGGAAGGCGAGCAGTACTTC. Its protein is CASSSGTGEGEQYF.

As to this clonotype: A junction end diverges from the germline sequence, so it may reflect a read error. CDR3 sequence (DNA): TGCAGTGCTGCGCCGGGCAGTAAGCCGCAGCATTTT. Translating it yields CSAAPGSKPQHF. The genes are TRBV20-1 and TRBJ1-5; D not certain. CDR3 length: 12 amino acids. Germline CDR1 and CDR2: DFQATT and SNEGSKA (reference sequence).